The 11 T cell receptor beta chains presented below share a single source sample, sequenced in a study of patients and donors after allogeneic stem cell transplantation. TCRdb reanalysed the RT-PCR reads using MiXCR and keeps one entry per CDR3 protein. The sample has 70,000 or so distinct CDR3 sequences, more than 20% seen once. Material for sequencing was blood, either unsorted or a sorted T cell fraction (not recorded which). Every receptor here comes from a human donor who was either an allogeneic HSCT recipient or a stem cell or donor lymphocyte infusion donor (not recorded which). It is not recorded whose cells these are; they may come from a transplant donor.

This chain joins TRBV30 and TRBJ2-3; perhaps TRBD1 as D (5 bases). Trimming took 0 bases from V and 2 from J, leaving 6 bases between them. CDR1 is GTSNPN and CDR2 is SVGIG in the germline V gene (reference sequence). CDR3 length: 13 residues. The CDR3 reads CAWSVQATDTQYF. CDR3 coding DNA: TGTGCCTGGAGTGTACAGGCCACAGATACGCAGTATTTT.

This clonotype showed up just a few times. Sequence at one end of the junction differs from germline and may be a read error. V and J are TRBV25-1 and TRBJ1-6; D unclear. This CDR3 comprises 12 residues. Looked up from germline, CDR1 is MGHDK and CDR2 is SYGVNS. CDR3 DNA sequence: TGTGCCACCCCCTTCGATTTATCCCCCCCCTTCTTT. Translation: CATPFDLSPPFF. The whole variable domain, filled in from reference TRBV25-1 and TRBJ1-6, reads EADIYQTPRYLVIGTGKKITLECSQTMGHDKMYWYQQDPGMELHLIHYSYGVNSTEKGDLSSESTVSRIRTEHFPLTLESARPSHTSQYLCATPFDLSPPFFGNGTRLTVT.

The chain links TRBV4-1 to TRBJ1-1; weak D call: TRBD1 (6 bases). CDR1 is MGHRA, CDR2 YSYEKL, per germline. Trimming left V 2 bases short and J 5 bases short, with 15 bases between. The length of the CDR3 is 15 residues. CDR3 loop: CASSQLWGRETEAFF. CDR3 coding DNA: TGCGCCAGCAGCCAACTATGGGGGCGTGAAACTGAAGCTTTCTTT.

Notes on this clonotype: A junction boundary mismatches the germline segment, possibly from a read error. J is TRBJ2-1 and V is TRBV6-5, with a weak D call TRBD2 (6 bases). Germline CDR1 and CDR2: MNHEY and SVGAGI. The CDR3 spans 16 residues. CDR3 coding DNA: TGTGCCAGCAGTTACTCGCCTAGCGAGGCCTACAATGAGCAGATCTTC. Protein: CASSYSPSEAYNEQIF.

The chain is built from TRBV21-1 and TRBJ1-5; TRBD1 is taken as the D call from the table, unchecked against the DNA. TRBV21-1 is annotated as a pseudogene. The CDR3 spans 15 residues. In DNA form, the CDR3 reads TGTGCCAGCAGCAATTCGAGGACAGAGGGTCACCCCCAGCATTTT. It encodes CASSNSRTEGHPQHF.

The V and J genes are TRBV29-1 and TRBJ1-5; no firm D call. This CDR3 comprises 13 residues. CDR1 is SQVTM and CDR2 is ANQGSEA in the germline V gene. V was clipped by 4 bases and J by 2 bases, with 9 bases between them. In nucleotides, the CDR3 is TGCAGCGTTGTGGGCAGCCGCAATCAGCCCCAGCATTTT. Protein: CSVVGSRNQPQHF. Variable domain in full (rest from reference TRBV29-1 and TRBJ1-5): SAVISQKPSRDICQRGTSLTIQCQVDSQVTMMFWYRQQPGQSLTLIATANQGSEATYESGFVIDKFPISRPNLTFSTLTVSNMSPEDSSIYLCSVVGSRNQPQHFGDGTRLSIL.

In its sample, this clonotype was seen a few times. The chain uses TRBV5-1 and TRBJ1-1; possibly TRBD1 for D (6 bases). Germline CDR1 and CDR2: SGHRS and YFSETQ. CDR3 size: 14 residues. V lost 4 bases to trimming and J lost 0 bases, with 10 bases between them. CDR3 sequence (DNA): TGCGCCAGCAGCCCAGGGGTCATGAACACTGAAGCTTTCTTT. It is translated as CASSPGVMNTEAFF.

The V and J genes are TRBV7-9 and TRBJ2-5; D gene uncertain. In germline, CDR1 is SEHNR, CDR2 FQNEAQ (reference sequence). V was cut by 4 bases and J by 5 bases, with 14 bases left in between. The CDR3 is made up of 14 amino acids. The CDR3 is CASSYRNSMETQYF. The DNA for the CDR3 is TGTGCCAGCAGCTATAGGAACTCGATGGAGACCCAGTACTTC.

The genes are TRBV7-9 and TRBJ2-1; D uncertain. Per germline, CDR1 SEHNR and CDR2 FQNEAQ (reference sequence). Between the trimmed V and J ends, which lost 1 base and 3 bases, there was a span of 4 bases. CDR3 length equals 13 residues. The CDR3 spells CASSLGNYNEQFF. The CDR3, as DNA: TGTGCCAGCAGCTTAGGAAACTACAATGAGCAGTTCTTC.

The genes are TRBV29-1 and TRBJ2-1; tentative D call: TRBD1 (6 bases). Trimming removed 4 bases from V and 4 bases from J, with 11 bases in between. CDR3 length: 13 amino acids. Germline-derived CDR1 and CDR2 are SQVTM and ANQGSEA. CDR3 nucleotide sequence: TGCAGCGTTGGGGGACAAACATACAATGAGCAGTTCTTC. Translated: CSVGGQTYNEQFF.

The gene calls are TRBV11-2 and TRBJ1-4; D call uncertain. Germline V CDR1 and CDR2: SGHAT, FQNNGV. The V gene lost 4 bases and the J gene lost 10 bases, with 22 bases spanning the gap. The CDR3 runs 16 residues. The CDR3 region has the DNA TGTGCCAGCAGCTCCCTCAAATCCGAGACCTGGGGAAAACTGTTTTTT. Translated: CASSSLKSETWGKLFF.